This record covers a single TCR beta chain. Germline V gene sequence: CDR1 MNHNS, CDR2 SASEGT. This CDR3 comprises 14 residues. V dropped 1 base and J dropped 7; count of bases not matched to a gene: 6. The data originate from a study of blood T cell repertoires in COVID-19. Study summary: Acute and convalescent COVID-19 specimens originated in the United States, Italy and Spain. The analysed material was cDNA or gDNA that came from T cells, B-cell-depleted T cells, or PBMCs.

Assay: immunoSEQ multiplex PCR; the TCRdb copy retains only in-frame clones and omits some. Counted here are around 60,000 clones, roughly 90% occurring once; the ten biggest clones make up 1.3%. The specimen sequenced was peripheral blood. The source of this sequence is a man aged 55-75 years with acute or convalescent COVID-19. The chain joins TRBV6-1 to TRBJ1-2; 7 positions match TRBD1. The CDR3 nucleotides are TGTGCCAGCAGTGAAGTCCTAGGACAGGCTGGCTACACCTTC. Its translation is CASSEVLGQAGYTF.